These 28 T cell receptor beta chains came from one sample sequenced in a study of blood T cell repertoires in COVID-19. Using immunoSEQ multiplex PCR, the repertoire was profiled, and TCRdb retains in-frame clones only, with some absent. Of approximately 210,000 clones listed, 70% to 90% were seen once; the top ten hold 0.85% to 0.95%. What was sequenced was peripheral blood. Receptors originate from a man aged 55 to 70 with COVID-19, enrolled during active disease.

The chain combines TRBV30 with TRBJ1-5; D perhaps matches TRBD1 (6 bases). The V end was cut by 0 bases, the J end by 2 bases, with 8 bases between. CDR1 and CDR2 (germline): GTSNPN, SVGIG (reference sequence). The CDR3 spans 14 residues. As DNA, the CDR3 is TGTGCCTGGAGTGTTGGGGGCCGCAATCAGCCCCAGCATTTT. Protein product: CAWSVGGRNQPQHF. Based on the CDR3 plus reference TRBV30 and TRBJ1-5, the full variable domain is SQTIHQWPATLVQPVGSPLSLECTVEGTSNPNLYWYRQAAGRGLQLLFYSVGIGQISSEVPQNLSASRPQDRQFILSSKKLLLSDSGFYLCAWSVGGRNQPQHFGDGTRLSIL.

The chain uses TRBV5-1 and TRBJ2-1; 10 nucleotides line up with TRBD2. The CDR3 has 13 residues. V trimming: 5 bases; J trimming: 8 bases; junction bases outside the gene matches: 4. From germline, CDR1 is SGHRS and CDR2 YFSETQ. CDR3 in amino acids: CASRASGSHEQFF. CDR3 DNA sequence: TGCGCCAGCAGGGCTAGCGGGAGTCATGAGCAGTTCTTC.

In DNA, the CDR3 is TGTGCCAGCAGTTACTCGGTGGGGTCGGGAGGCTACACCTTC. It translates to CASSYSVGSGGYTF. This rearrangement joins TRBV6-5 to TRBJ1-2; D ambiguous. The germline V gene encodes CDR1 MNHEY and CDR2 SVGAGI. The CDR3 is 14 residues long. The V gene lost 0 bases and the J gene lost 8 bases, with 13 bases spanning the gap.

J is TRBJ1-6 and V is TRBV12-3 or TRBV12-4; 7 bases align to TRBD1. J lost 10 bases, V lost 5 bases, and 5 bases had no gene match. This CDR3 is 13 amino acids long. DNA for the CDR3: TGTGCCAGCAGTAGGGACAGCCTATCACCCCTCCACTTT. Its translation is CASSRDSLSPLHF.

The chain recombines TRBV5-5 with TRBJ2-5, with D possibly TRBD1 on 5 matching bases. V lost 2 bases and J 4 bases, leaving 6 bases between the germline ends. Germline-derived CDR1 and CDR2 are SGHKS and YYEKEE (reference sequence). The CDR3 is 12 amino acids. The CDR3 sequence: CASSLGVETQYF. CDR3 in DNA: TGTGCCAGCAGCTTAGGGGTAGAGACCCAGTACTTC.

This chain links TRBV30 with TRBJ1-5; 7 positions agree with TRBD1. The CDR3 spans 14 residues. J gave up 4 bases and V 1 base, and 4 bases lay outside the gene matches. CDR1 and CDR2 (germline): GTSNPN, SVGIG (reference sequence). The CDR3, as DNA: TGTGCCTGGAGTGCCGGGACAGAAAATCAGCCCCAGCATTTT. This sequence encodes CAWSAGTENQPQHF.

CDR3 bases: TGTGCCAGCAGCTTACAACTTTATCGGAGTACTCACACCTTC. This translates into CASSLQLYRSTHTF. The genes are TRBV7-2 and TRBJ1-2, with D unresolved. The CDR3 spans 14 residues. The germline V and J ends were trimmed by 2 bases and 12 bases, with 19 bases remaining between them. Germline V gene data show CDR1 as SGHTA and CDR2 as FQGNSA. The full variable domain, with the rest looked up from reference TRBV7-2 and TRBJ1-2, is GAGVSQSPSNKVTEKGKDVELRCDPISGHTALYWYRQSLGQGLEFLIYFQGNSAPDKSGLPSDRFSAERTGGSVSTLTIQRTQQEDSAVYLCASSLQLYRSTHTFGSGTRLTVV.

J is TRBJ2-5 and V is TRBV10-3; 12 bases are a match to TRBD1. Germline assignment: CDR1 ENHRY and CDR2 SYGVKD. This CDR3 comprises 17 residues. The trim removed 0 bases at V and 7 bases at J, leaving 9 bases unmatched. CDR3 loop: CAISESLGQGARGTQYF. The CDR3 bases are TGTGCCATCAGTGAGTCGTTGGGACAGGGGGCGCGCGGGACCCAGTACTTC.

The chain joins TRBV30 to TRBJ1-5, with 7 bases that match TRBD1. Germline CDR1 reads GTSNPN; CDR2 reads SVGIG (reference sequence). CDR3 length: 17 amino acids. Germline trimming cut 0 bases from V and 4 bases from J; bases unmatched to any gene: 12. DNA for the CDR3: TGTGCCTGGAGTGTACTCGAGGGCAGGGGGATGAATCAGCCCCAGCATTTT. Amino acid sequence: CAWSVLEGRGMNQPQHF.

The rearrangement joins TRBV11-2 to TRBJ1-3; 7 nucleotides align to TRBD1. Germline values: CDR1 SGHAT, CDR2 FQNNGV. The junction had 6 bases not matched to a gene; V was cut back by 1 base and J by 0 bases. The CDR3 is made up of 17 amino acids. The DNA of the CDR3 is TGTGCCAGCAGCTTAGTCGCAGGGGGAAGCTCTGGAAACACCATATATTTT. The encoded protein is CASSLVAGGSSGNTIYF.

V and J are TRBV10-1 and TRBJ1-6, with D hard to call. The CDR3 runs to 14 residues. Germline V CDR1 and CDR2: WNHNN, SYGVQD (reference sequence). V was cut by 4 bases and J by 3 bases, with 7 bases left in between. The CDR3 DNA is TGCGCCAGCAGTGCGGGTCTCTATAATTCACCCCTCCACTTT. Protein product: CASSAGLYNSPLHF.

This chain uses TRBV10-1 with TRBJ2-2; 9 positions match TRBD1. The V gene end was trimmed by 8 bases and the J gene end by 7 bases; junction bases not matched to a gene: 17. The CDR3 is 17 residues long. The germline V gene encodes CDR1 WNHNN and CDR2 SYGVQD (reference sequence). The CDR3 DNA reads TGCGCCAGCCCAAACCCGACAGGGGGGGTTAGGAACGGGGAGCTGTTTTTT. Translation: CASPNPTGGVRNGELFF.

There are a few counts of this clone. The chain has TRBV11-2 and TRBJ2-2, with D perhaps matching TRBD1 (6 bases). Trimming shortened V by 5 bases and J by 1 base, and 8 bases separated the two germline ends. CDR3 length equals 14 residues. CDR1 and CDR2 from the germline V gene are SGHAT and FQNNGV. As DNA, the CDR3 is TGTGCCAGCAGCCCAGGGGTGAACACCGGGGAGCTGTTTTTT. Translation: CASSPGVNTGELFF.

This chain connects TRBV27 to TRBJ2-7, with D perhaps matching TRBD2 (5 bases). V shed 2 bases and J shed 3 bases, with 8 bases lying between them. Germline V gives CDR1 MNHEY, CDR2 SMNVEV (reference sequence). CDR3 size: 13 residues. Written as DNA, the CDR3 is TGTGCCAGCAGTTTAGTTGGGAGCTACGAGCAGTACTTC. It encodes CASSLVGSYEQYF.

This rearrangement joins TRBV4-3 to TRBJ1-5, with 8 bases matching TRBD1. The trim removed 6 bases at V and 0 bases at J, leaving 4 bases unmatched. Looked up from germline, CDR1 is LGHNA and CDR2 is YSLEER. This CDR3 has 15 amino acids. The CDR3 sequence: CASRTGVYSNQPQHF. CDR3 bases: TGCGCCAGCAGGACAGGGGTGTATAGCAATCAGCCCCAGCATTTT.

The chain joins TRBV2 to TRBJ2-1, with unresolved D. This CDR3 has 15 residues. Germline lookup yields CDR1 SNHLY and CDR2 FYNNEI. V dropped 3 bases and J dropped 0 bases, with 9 bases sitting between them. CDR3 in DNA: TGTGCCAGCAGTGACCAGAGGAGCTCCTACAATGAGCAGTTCTTC. Encoded protein: CASSDQRSSYNEQFF.

This rearrangement joins TRBV29-1 to TRBJ2-3; a weak D match, TRBD2 (6 bases). The V and J ends lost 4 bases and 5 bases respectively, with 19 bases between them. Germline CDR1 and CDR2: SQVTM and ANQGSEA. This CDR3 comprises 15 residues. CDR3: CSVVEGLVFGDTQYF. CDR3 DNA sequence: TGCAGCGTTGTAGAGGGACTCGTATTTGGAGATACGCAGTATTTT.

The genes are TRBV3-1 (or the pseudogene TRBV3-2) and TRBJ2-1; 10 bases align to TRBD2. The V segment lost 1 base and the J segment 0 bases; nucleotides outside the gene matches: 6. This CDR3 contains 18 residues. Germline V lookup: CDR1 LGHDT, CDR2 YNNKEL (reference sequence). This CDR3 reads CASSQGVAGGSSYNEQFF. The CDR3 DNA reads TGTGCCAGCAGCCAAGGGGTAGCGGGAGGAAGCTCCTACAATGAGCAGTTCTTC.

This chain joins TRBV9 and TRBJ1-1; 7 bases agree with TRBD1. This CDR3 is built from 13 residues. From germline, CDR1 is SGDLS and CDR2 YYNGEE. J was trimmed by 8 bases and V by 5 bases; bases with no gene match: 9. Here the CDR3 reads CASSGTASLEAFF. CDR3 nucleotide sequence: TGTGCCAGCAGTGGGACAGCAAGTTTAGAAGCTTTCTTT.

The rearrangement joins TRBV2 to TRBJ1-4; tentatively, D is TRBD1 (6 bases). Deletions cut 6 bases from V and 4 bases from J, with 15 bases between. The germline V gene encodes CDR1 SNHLY and CDR2 FYNNEI. The CDR3 spans 15 residues. CDR3 DNA: TGTGCCAGCAGATTACAGGGCGGTATTAATGAAAAACTGTTTTTT. It is translated as CASRLQGGINEKLFF.

The count of this clone is one. The chain is built from TRBV9 and TRBJ2-7, with D possibly TRBD1 on 6 matching bases. Trimming shortened V by 0 bases and J by 2 bases, and 12 bases separated the two germline ends. Germline CDR1 SGDLS, CDR2 YYNGEE. This CDR3 has 15 amino acids. The CDR3 spells CASSVGRTATYEQYF. The DNA for the CDR3 is TGTGCCAGCAGCGTAGGCAGGACAGCTACCTACGAGCAGTACTTC.

The V and J genes are TRBV9 and TRBJ2-2; tentatively, D is TRBD1 (5 bases). The CDR3 sequence is 16 residues long. Germline CDR1 is SGDLS and CDR2 is YYNGEE. V was clipped by 0 bases and J by 5 bases, with 14 bases between them. For the CDR3, the DNA is TGTGCCAGCAGCGTAGGGGTAAGGGGTGGAACCGGGGAGCTGTTTTTT. This gives the protein CASSVGVRGGTGELFF.

In its sample, this clone was seen a few times. The rearrangement links TRBV7-9 to TRBJ1-5; perhaps TRBD1 as D (6 bases). The CDR3 spans 12 residues. The germline V gene encodes CDR1 SEHNR and CDR2 FQNEAQ (reference sequence). The ends were cut back, 7 bases at V and 13 bases at J, with 17 bases in the middle. The chain's CDR3 is CASTYGVGQQHF. The CDR3 DNA is TGTGCCAGCACCTACGGGGTGGGACAACAGCATTTT.

The rearrangement links TRBV6-4 to TRBJ2-3; perhaps TRBD2 as D (7 bases). Trimming took 2 bases from V and 0 from J, leaving 12 bases between them. The CDR3 is 16 amino acids. Germline V gene sequence: CDR1 MRHNA, CDR2 SNTAGT. CDR3 DNA sequence: TGTGCCAGCAGTGACGGGAGGGGGACCAGCACAGATACGCAGTATTTT. Translating it yields CASSDGRGTSTDTQYF.

The chain combines TRBV27 with TRBJ1-4; TRBD1 matches 8 bases. V lost 5 bases to trimming and J lost 1 base; unmatched junction nucleotides: 12. This CDR3 contains 18 residues. Germline V gene data show CDR1 as MNHEY and CDR2 as SMNVEV (reference sequence). The CDR3 loop is CASSDRPSTGVTNEKLFF. The CDR3 coding sequence is TGTGCCAGCAGTGACCGACCCTCGACAGGGGTAACTAATGAAAAACTGTTTTTT.

CDR3 sequence (DNA): TGTGCCAGCAGTTACTCGGCAGGGGGCGGAAATTCACCCCTCCACTTT. Translated: CASSYSAGGGNSPLHF. V gene TRBV6-5 combines with J gene TRBJ1-6; 8 bases align to TRBD1. J was trimmed by 7 bases and V by 0 bases; bases with no gene match: 5. Germline CDR1 is MNHEY and CDR2 is SVGAGI. There are 16 residues in the CDR3.

V gene TRBV9 combines with J gene TRBJ1-1; TRBD1 is a possible D gene (6 bases). Trimming stripped 2 bases from V and 0 bases from J, with 14 bases between. The CDR3 has 16 amino acids. Germline V gene data show CDR1 as SGDLS and CDR2 as YYNGEE. The CDR3 protein is CASSVMTGAMNTEAFF. CDR3 DNA sequence: TGTGCCAGCAGCGTTATGACAGGCGCTATGAACACTGAAGCTTTCTTT.

This sequence joins TRBV3-1 (or the pseudogene TRBV3-2) and TRBJ1-5, with D maybe TRBD1 (6 bases). V was trimmed by 6 bases and J by 0 bases, leaving 9 bases between them. CDR3 length: 14 residues. Germline V gene lookup returns CDR1 LGHDT and CDR2 YNNKEL (reference sequence). The chain's CDR3 is CASSHRDSNQPQHF. The CDR3 nucleotides read TGTGCCAGCAGTCACAGGGATAGCAATCAGCCCCAGCATTTT.